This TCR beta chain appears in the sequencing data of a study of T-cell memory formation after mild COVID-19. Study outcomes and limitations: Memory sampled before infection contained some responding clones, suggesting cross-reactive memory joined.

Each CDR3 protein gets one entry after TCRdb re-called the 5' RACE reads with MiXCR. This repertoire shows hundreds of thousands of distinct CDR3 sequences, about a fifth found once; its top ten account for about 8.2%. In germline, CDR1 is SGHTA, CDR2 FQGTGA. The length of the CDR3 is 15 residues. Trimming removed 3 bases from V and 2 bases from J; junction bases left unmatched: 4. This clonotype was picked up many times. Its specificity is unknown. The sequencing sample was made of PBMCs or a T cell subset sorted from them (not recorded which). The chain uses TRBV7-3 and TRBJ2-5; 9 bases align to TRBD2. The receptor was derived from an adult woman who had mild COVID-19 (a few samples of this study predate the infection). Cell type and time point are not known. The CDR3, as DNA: TGTGCCAGCAGCTTGCGGGGGGGAATACAAGAGACCCAGTACTTC. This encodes CASSLRGGIQETQYF.